The rows below give T cell receptor beta chains drawn from one sample of a study of cytomegalovirus exposure and HLA in healthy donors. Clones were sequenced by immunoSEQ multiplex PCR, and TCRdb holds only the in-frame ones, with some missing. The sample shows tens of thousands of clones, over 55% of them seen only once. The sequencing sample was made of PBMCs. These receptors were collected from a man between 25 and 39 years old in good health and CMV-seropositive. CDR3s include the opening cysteine and the closing phenylalanine or tryptophan. A D gene is named only where the DNA matches it firmly. Clone size is given for some rows only: seen once, a few or many times, or a class if the clone is expanded.

CDR3 protein,J gene,clone size,V gene,D gene
CASSYWALNQPQHF,TRBJ1-5,few,TRBV6-5,.
CASSQSSSGINEQFF,TRBJ2-1,.,TRBV4-2,TRBD2
CASSLGAGGPRMQYF,TRBJ2-7,.,TRBV7-9,.
CASSSTSGRAADTQYF,TRBJ2-3,.,TRBV7-3,TRBD2
CASSWPPSGGNQETQYF,TRBJ2-5,.,TRBV5-4,TRBD2
CASSHTSGGGETQYF,TRBJ2-5,.,TRBV2,TRBD2
CASSQGLAGGPDTQYF,TRBJ2-3,.,TRBV4-2,TRBD2
CASSAGTNGADTQYF,TRBJ2-3,few,TRBV6-4,TRBD2
CASSLITPQETQYF,TRBJ2-5,.,TRBV11-3,.
CASSLDGPAGEEQYF,TRBJ2-7,.,TRBV5-1,TRBD2
CASSILRGNTEAFF,TRBJ1-1,.,TRBV6-5,.
CASTERDYSNQPQHF,TRBJ1-5,.,TRBV2,.
CAWSIRQSGELFF,TRBJ2-2,.,TRBV30,.